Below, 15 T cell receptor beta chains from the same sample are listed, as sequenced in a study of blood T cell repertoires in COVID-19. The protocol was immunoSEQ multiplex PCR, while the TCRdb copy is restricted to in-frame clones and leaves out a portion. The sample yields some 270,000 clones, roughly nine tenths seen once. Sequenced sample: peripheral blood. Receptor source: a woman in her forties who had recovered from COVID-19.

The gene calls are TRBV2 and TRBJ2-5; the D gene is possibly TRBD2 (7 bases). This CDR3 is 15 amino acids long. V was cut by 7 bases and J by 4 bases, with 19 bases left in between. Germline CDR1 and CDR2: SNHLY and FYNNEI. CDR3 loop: CASIMERGAGETQYF. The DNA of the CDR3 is TGTGCCAGCATTATGGAACGGGGGGCGGGAGAGACCCAGTACTTC.

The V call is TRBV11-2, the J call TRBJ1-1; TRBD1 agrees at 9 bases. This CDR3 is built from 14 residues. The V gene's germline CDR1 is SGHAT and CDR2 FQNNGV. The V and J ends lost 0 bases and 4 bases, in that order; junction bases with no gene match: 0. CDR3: CASSLEGQGTEAFF. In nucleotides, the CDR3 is TGTGCCAGCAGCTTAGAGGGACAGGGCACTGAAGCTTTCTTT.

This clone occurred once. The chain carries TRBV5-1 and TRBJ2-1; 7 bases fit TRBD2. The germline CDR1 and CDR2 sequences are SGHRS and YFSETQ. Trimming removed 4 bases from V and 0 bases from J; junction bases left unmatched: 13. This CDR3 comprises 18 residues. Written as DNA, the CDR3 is TGCGCCAGCAGCCCGGTAGGGAGGGACTCAAGCTCCTACAATGAGCAGTTCTTC. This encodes CASSPVGRDSSSYNEQFF.

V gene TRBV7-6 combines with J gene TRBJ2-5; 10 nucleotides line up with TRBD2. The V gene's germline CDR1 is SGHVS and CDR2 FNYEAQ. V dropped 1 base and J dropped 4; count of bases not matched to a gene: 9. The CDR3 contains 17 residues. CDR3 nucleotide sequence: TGTGCCAGCAGCTTAGAGATGGCTAGCGGGAGTGGAGAGACCCAGTACTTC. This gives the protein CASSLEMASGSGETQYF.

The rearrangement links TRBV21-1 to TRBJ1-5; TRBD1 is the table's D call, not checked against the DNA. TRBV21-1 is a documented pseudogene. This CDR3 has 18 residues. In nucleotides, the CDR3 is TGTGCCAGCAGCAAAGAGAGGTATCGGGGTGCAGGGGTCCAGCCCCAGCATTTT. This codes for CASSKERYRGAGVQPQHF.

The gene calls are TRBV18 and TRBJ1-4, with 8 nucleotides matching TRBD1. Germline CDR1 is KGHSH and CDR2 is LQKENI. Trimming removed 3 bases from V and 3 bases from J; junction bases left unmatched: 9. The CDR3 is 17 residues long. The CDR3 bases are TGTGCCAGCTCACCCGGACAGGGATGGATAGCTAATGAAAAACTGTTTTTT. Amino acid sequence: CASSPGQGWIANEKLFF.

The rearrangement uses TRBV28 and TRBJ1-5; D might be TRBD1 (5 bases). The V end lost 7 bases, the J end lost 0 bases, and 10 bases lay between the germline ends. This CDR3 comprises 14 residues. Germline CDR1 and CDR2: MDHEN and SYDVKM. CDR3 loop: CASTWGHSNQPQHF. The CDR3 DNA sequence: TGTGCCAGCACTTGGGGCCATAGCAATCAGCCCCAGCATTTT.

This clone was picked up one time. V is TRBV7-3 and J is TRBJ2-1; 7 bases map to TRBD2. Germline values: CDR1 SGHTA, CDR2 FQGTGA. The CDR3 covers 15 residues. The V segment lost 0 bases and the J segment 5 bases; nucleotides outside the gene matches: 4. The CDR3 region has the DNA TGTGCCAGCAGCTTAACCCTAGCGGAGAACAATGAGCAGTTCTTC. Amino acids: CASSLTLAENNEQFF.

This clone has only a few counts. The CDR3 bases are TGTGCCACAGCCCCGGGACAAGGAAACACCATATATTTT. This gives the protein CATAPGQGNTIYF. The chain carries TRBV10-3 and TRBJ1-3, with D maybe TRBD1 (6 bases). Germline V gene lookup returns CDR1 ENHRY and CDR2 SYGVKD. V lost 10 bases, J lost 4 bases, and 14 bases lay in between. There are 13 residues in the CDR3.

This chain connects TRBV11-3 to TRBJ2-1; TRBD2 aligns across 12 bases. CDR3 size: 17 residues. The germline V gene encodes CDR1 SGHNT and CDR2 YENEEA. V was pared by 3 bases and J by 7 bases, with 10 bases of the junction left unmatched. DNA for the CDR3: TGTGCCAGCAGCTTGGGACTAGCGGGTAGTATTTTAAATGAGCAGTTCTTC. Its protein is CASSLGLAGSILNEQFF.

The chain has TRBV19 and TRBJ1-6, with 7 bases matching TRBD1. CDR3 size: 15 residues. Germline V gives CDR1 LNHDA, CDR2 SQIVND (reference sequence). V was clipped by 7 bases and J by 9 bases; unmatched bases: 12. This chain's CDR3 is CASTDRATGGSPLHF. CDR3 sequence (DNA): TGTGCCAGTACCGACAGGGCTACTGGGGGTTCACCCCTCCACTTT.

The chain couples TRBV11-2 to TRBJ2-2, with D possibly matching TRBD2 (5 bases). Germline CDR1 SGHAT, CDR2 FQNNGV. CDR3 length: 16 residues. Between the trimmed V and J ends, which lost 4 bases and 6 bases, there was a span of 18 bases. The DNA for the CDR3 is TGTGCCAGCAGCTCTTTCCGTGGGAGTAACCCCGGGGAGCTGTTTTTT. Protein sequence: CASSSFRGSNPGELFF.

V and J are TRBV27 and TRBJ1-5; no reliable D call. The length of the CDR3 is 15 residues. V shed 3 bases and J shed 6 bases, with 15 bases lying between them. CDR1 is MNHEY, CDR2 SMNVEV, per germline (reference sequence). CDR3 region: CASSFRQQSGQPQHF. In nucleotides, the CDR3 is TGTGCCAGCAGTTTTCGACAACAGTCTGGTCAGCCCCAGCATTTT.

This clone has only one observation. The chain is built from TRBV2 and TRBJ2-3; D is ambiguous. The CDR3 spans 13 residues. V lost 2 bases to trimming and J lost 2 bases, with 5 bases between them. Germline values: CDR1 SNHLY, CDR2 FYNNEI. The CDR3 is CASSETYTDTQYF. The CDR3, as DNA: TGTGCCAGCAGTGAAACCTACACAGATACGCAGTATTTT.

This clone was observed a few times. CDR3 residues: CASSQDRGSVTYEQYF. The DNA for the CDR3 is TGTGCCAGCAGCCAAGACAGGGGATCTGTGACCTACGAGCAGTACTTC. The chain carries TRBV5-6 and TRBJ2-7; 8 bases map to TRBD1. This CDR3 region has 16 residues. In germline, CDR1 is SGHDT, CDR2 YYEEEE. V was pared by 4 bases and J by 2 bases, with 11 bases of the junction left unmatched.